Each of the 29 T cell receptor beta chains below was sequenced from the same sample in a study of cytomegalovirus exposure and HLA in healthy donors. Researchers ran the PCR with 60 Vbeta and 13 Jbeta primers. Profiling relied on immunoSEQ multiplex PCR, and the TCRdb table lists in-frame clones only, not all of them. The repertoire holds around 99,000 clones, with 65% to 85% as singletons. Sequencing input: PBMCs. These receptors all stem from a man aged 40-55 years in good health and CMV-seronegative.

The V gene is TRBV4-1, the J gene TRBJ1-1, with 7 bases that match TRBD1. V trimming: 3 bases; J trimming: 3 bases; junction bases outside the gene matches: 7. The V gene's germline CDR1 is MGHRA and CDR2 YSYEKL. The CDR3 runs 15 residues. The CDR3 DNA follows: TGCGCCAGCAGCCAGATCGACAGGGCTGACACTGAAGCTTTCTTT. Amino acid sequence: CASSQIDRADTEAFF.

This chain connects TRBV27 to TRBJ2-4; 9 nucleotides agree with TRBD1. V gave up 4 bases and J gave up 4 bases; unmatched junction bases: 2. CDR1 and CDR2 from the germline V gene are MNHEY and SMNVEV (reference sequence). The CDR3 covers 14 residues. For the CDR3, the DNA is TGTGCCAGCAGTTCGGGGACAGGGAAAAACATTCAGTACTTC. Its protein is CASSSGTGKNIQYF.

The rearrangement links TRBV30 to TRBJ1-2; 8 bases are a match to TRBD1. This CDR3 is 15 amino acids long. Germline CDR1 GTSNPN, CDR2 SVGIG (reference sequence). Trimming at V came to 0 bases and at J to 3 bases, leaving 6 bases not matched to a gene. CDR3 DNA sequence: TGTGCCTGGAGTGTAAGCGGGACAGGTGACTATGGCTACACCTTC. Its translation: CAWSVSGTGDYGYTF.

The chain is built from TRBV2 and TRBJ1-1; no definite D call. The CDR3 covers 12 residues. V lost 6 bases and J 7 bases, leaving 12 bases between the germline ends. Germline loops: CDR1 SNHLY, CDR2 FYNNEI. DNA of the CDR3: TGTGCCAGCAGGCAAGGAGGTGGTGAAGCTTTCTTT. This gives the protein CASRQGGGEAFF.

On this clone: Other DNA sequences from this sample encode an identical CDR3 as well. The gene calls are TRBV6-1 and TRBJ2-5; no clear D gene. Trimming cost V 4 bases and J 1 base, with 7 bases left between them. Germline CDR1 and CDR2: MNHNS and SASEGT. The CDR3 runs 13 residues. CDR3 nucleotide sequence: TGTGCCAGCAGTGGAGGTTCCCAAGAGACCCAGTACTTC. This encodes CASSGGSQETQYF.

This clone was detected once. DNA of the CDR3: TGTGCCTGGAGTTTGGGGACTACTAGCACAGATACGCAGTATTTT. It specifies CAWSLGTTSTDTQYF. This chain joins TRBV30 and TRBJ2-3, with 7 nucleotides matching TRBD2. V shed 2 bases, J shed 0 bases, and the junction held 5 bases outside the gene matches. The CDR3 is made up of 15 amino acids. CDR1 and CDR2 from the germline V gene are GTSNPN and SVGIG (reference sequence).

This clone was found a few times. This chain links TRBV5-1 with TRBJ1-6, with TRBD1 matching over 7 bases. V gave up 2 bases and J gave up 9 bases; unmatched junction bases: 8. The V gene's germline CDR1 is SGHRS and CDR2 YFSETQ. The CDR3 runs 15 residues. CDR3 sequence: CASSLQGFQGSPLHF. The DNA for the CDR3 is TGCGCCAGCAGCTTACAGGGGTTTCAGGGTTCACCCCTCCACTTT. The variable domain in full, with the rest retrieved from reference TRBV5-1 and TRBJ1-6, is KAGVTQTPRYLIKTRGQQVTLSCSPISGHRSVSWYQQTPGQGLQFLFEYFSETQRNKGNFPGRFSGRQFSNSRSEMNVSTLELGDSALYLCASSLQGFQGSPLHFGNGTRLTVT.

This clone was detected only a few times. In the same sample, other DNA sequences code for this CDR3. This sequence joins TRBV6-4 and TRBJ2-3; 7 bases fit TRBD1. This CDR3 region has 14 residues. CDR1 and CDR2 from the germline V gene are MRHNA and SNTAGT. Unmatched junction bases numbered 1, after V lost 0 bases and J lost 4 bases. CDR3 nucleotide sequence: TGTGCCAGCAGTGACTCAGGGGGCGCAGATACGCAGTATTTT. Amino acid sequence: CASSDSGGADTQYF.

This chain connects TRBV6-5 to TRBJ1-2, with TRBD1 as a possible D gene (6 bases). CDR1 and CDR2 (germline): MNHEY, SVGAGI. The CDR3 totals 13 residues. The V and J ends lost 5 bases and 2 bases respectively, with 9 bases between them. The CDR3 sequence is CASSPGTNYGYTF. The CDR3 DNA reads TGTGCCAGCAGTCCCGGGACAAACTATGGCTACACCTTC.

The chain carries TRBV5-6 and TRBJ2-1; 10 bases agree with TRBD2. The V and J ends lost 4 bases and 0 bases, in that order; junction bases with no gene match: 4. The CDR3 runs 16 residues. Germline values: CDR1 SGHDT, CDR2 YYEEEE. The CDR3 here is CASSPGLADSYNEQFF. DNA for the CDR3: TGTGCCAGCAGCCCCGGACTAGCGGACTCCTACAATGAGCAGTTCTTC.

The rearrangement joins TRBV21-1 to TRBJ1-6; the D segment call TRBD1 is taken from the table without a DNA check. TRBV21-1 is assigned pseudogene status. The CDR3 totals 19 residues. CDR3 in DNA: TGTGCCAGCAGCACCCGATTGAACAGGGAAAGGATATATAATTCACCCCTCCACTTT. It encodes CASSTRLNRERIYNSPLHF.

The chain couples TRBV7-9 to TRBJ2-7; the D gene is possibly TRBD1 (6 bases). Germline assignment: CDR1 SEHNR and CDR2 FQNEAQ (reference sequence). CDR3 length equals 13 residues. Trimming cost V 3 bases and J 5 bases, with 11 bases left between them. CDR3 sequence reads: CASSLGRGDEQYF. CDR3 coding DNA: TGTGCCAGCAGCTTGGGCAGGGGTGACGAGCAGTACTTC.

The chain links TRBV28 to TRBJ2-1; TRBD2 matches 8 bases. Germline values: CDR1 MDHEN, CDR2 SYDVKM. V dropped 5 bases and J dropped 7; count of bases not matched to a gene: 13. This CDR3 region has 16 residues. The CDR3 loop reads CASSLPGLGGSNEQFF. CDR3 bases: TGTGCCAGCAGTCTGCCGGGACTAGGGGGGAGTAATGAGCAGTTCTTC.

The rearrangement joins TRBV30 to TRBJ2-5; 7 nucleotides line up with TRBD1. Judging by the DNA end, TRBJ2-7 fits better; the J call may be wrong. The CDR3 contains 14 residues. Germline V gene lookup returns CDR1 GTSNPN and CDR2 SVGIG (reference sequence). CDR3 coding DNA: TGTGCCTGGAGCCGTATCGGGACAGCCTACGAGCAGTACTTC. It encodes CAWSRIGTAYEQYF.

The chain has TRBV19 and TRBJ2-2, with D possibly matching TRBD1 (5 bases). The ends were cut back, 5 bases at V and 4 bases at J, with 17 bases in the middle. This CDR3 contains 16 residues. CDR1 is LNHDA, CDR2 SQIVND, per germline (reference sequence). The CDR3 loop reads CASSYSDQQVTGELFF. CDR3 nucleotides: TGTGCCAGTAGTTATTCAGATCAACAGGTCACCGGGGAGCTGTTTTTT.

In DNA, the CDR3 is TGCGCCAGCAGCTTGGTAGCTAGTGAGCAGTTCTTC. This sequence encodes CASSLVASEQFF. The chain is built from TRBV5-1 and TRBJ2-1, with D unresolved. Germline CDR1 SGHRS, CDR2 YFSETQ. Between the trimmed V and J ends, which lost 0 bases and 9 bases, there was a span of 7 bases. The CDR3 covers 12 residues. Based on the CDR3 plus reference TRBV5-1 and TRBJ2-1, the full variable domain is KAGVTQTPRYLIKTRGQQVTLSCSPISGHRSVSWYQQTPGQGLQFLFEYFSETQRNKGNFPGRFSGRQFSNSRSEMNVSTLELGDSALYLCASSLVASEQFFGPGTRLTVL.

V and J are TRBV7-9 and TRBJ1-1, with D unclear. The CDR3 covers 14 residues. CDR1 is SEHNR, CDR2 FQNEAQ, per germline (reference sequence). The V end lost 2 bases, the J end lost 0 bases, and 7 bases lay between the germline ends. The CDR3 nucleotides read TGTGCCAGCAGCTTAACCGGGATGAACACTGAAGCTTTCTTT. Protein sequence: CASSLTGMNTEAFF.

The chain joins TRBV30 to TRBJ2-2; possibly TRBD2 for D (6 bases). CDR3 length: 13 amino acids. The V gene's germline CDR1 is GTSNPN and CDR2 SVGIG (reference sequence). Trimming removed 2 bases from V and 4 bases from J, with 8 bases in between. In nucleotides, the CDR3 is TGTGCCTGGAGTCTAGCGTTCACCGGGGAGCTGTTTTTT. This translates into CAWSLAFTGELFF.

The CDR3 here is CASSSGQGFAETQYF. Here the CDR3 DNA reads TGTGCCAGCAGTTCGGGACAGGGGTTCGCAGAGACCCAGTACTTC. This rearrangement joins TRBV2 to TRBJ2-5; 10 bases align to TRBD1. The germline V gene encodes CDR1 SNHLY and CDR2 FYNNEI. This CDR3 is built from 15 residues. The trim removed 5 bases at V and 4 bases at J, leaving 7 bases unmatched.

The chain recombines TRBV6-5 with TRBJ1-4; D is perhaps TRBD1 (6 bases). CDR1 is MNHEY, CDR2 SVGAGI, per germline. Trimming took off 8 bases at V and 5 bases at J, with 15 bases between the two ends. The CDR3 is 14 amino acids. The CDR3 nucleotides are TGTGCCAGCGGAAAAGACAGGTCCAATGAAAAACTGTTTTTT. Its translation is CASGKDRSNEKLFF.

The CDR3 here is CASREPGQGVPEAFF. The CDR3 coding sequence is TGTGCCAGCAGGGAACCGGGACAGGGAGTCCCTGAAGCTTTCTTT. The V gene is TRBV28, the J gene TRBJ1-1, with 9 bases lining up with TRBD1. Trimming at V came to 6 bases and at J to 6 bases, leaving 11 bases not matched to a gene. CDR1 and CDR2 (germline): MDHEN, SYDVKM. This CDR3 region has 15 residues.

CDR3 loop: CASSPSGSLNQPQHF. CDR3 in DNA: TGTGCCAGCAGCCCTAGCGGCAGCCTTAATCAGCCCCAGCATTTT. The chain uses TRBV7-9 and TRBJ1-5; D gene uncertain. The CDR3 has 15 residues. V shed 5 bases and J shed 4 bases, with 15 bases lying between them. Germline assignment: CDR1 SEHNR and CDR2 FQNEAQ (reference sequence).

The chain combines TRBV6-6 with TRBJ1-1; D uncertain. Trimming cost V 6 bases and J 5 bases, with 13 bases left between them. Germline assignment: CDR1 MNHNY and CDR2 SVGAGI (reference sequence). This CDR3 has 13 amino acids. Here the CDR3 DNA reads TGTGCCAGCAGCCCGGCTCAGAGGACTGAAGCTTTCTTT. It encodes CASSPAQRTEAFF.

This chain links TRBV7-2 with TRBJ2-2; TRBD1 aligns across 9 bases. Germline CDR1 and CDR2: SGHTA and FQGNSA. V gave up 2 bases and J gave up 4 bases; unmatched junction bases: 5. The CDR3 is 16 residues long. The CDR3 nucleotides are TGTGCCAGCAGCTTATGGAGGACAGGGGTCACCGGGGAGCTGTTTTTT. Its protein is CASSLWRTGVTGELFF.

The chain couples TRBV2 to TRBJ2-7; D gene uncertain. The CDR3 sequence is 15 residues long. V was cut by 1 base and J by 0 bases, with 10 bases left in between. CDR1 and CDR2 (germline): SNHLY, FYNNEI. CDR3 sequence (DNA): TGTGCCAGCAGTGAAGTACTACTTTCCTCCTACGAGCAGTACTTC. Its protein is CASSEVLLSSYEQYF.

The chain is built from TRBV6-5 and TRBJ1-2; D gene uncertain. V was clipped by 0 bases and J by 8 bases, with 13 bases between them. Germline assignment: CDR1 MNHEY and CDR2 SVGAGI. The CDR3 totals 14 residues. CDR3 nucleotide sequence: TGTGCCAGCAGTTACTCGGGAGACCTTAGAGGCTACACCTTC. Translating gives CASSYSGDLRGYTF.

This sequence joins TRBV30 and TRBJ1-6, with D perhaps TRBD1 (5 bases). V lost 2 bases, J lost 8 bases, and 13 bases lay in between. Germline CDR1 is GTSNPN and CDR2 is SVGIG (reference sequence). The CDR3 totals 14 residues. The CDR3, as DNA: TGTGCCTGGAGTTTAACAGGAAAAGATTCACCCCTCCACTTT. Amino acids: CAWSLTGKDSPLHF.

As concerns this clone: One end of the junction does not line up with germline, which may come from a read error. The rearrangement uses TRBV6-5 and TRBJ1-2, with TRBD1 matching over 10 bases. The CDR3 is 14 residues long. From germline, CDR1 is MNHEY and CDR2 SVGAGI. In DNA, the CDR3 is TGTGCCAGCATTTCCCGGACAGGGGGAGTTGGCTACGCCTTC. Protein: CASISRTGGVGYAF.

CDR3 protein: CASSPMEGGQETQYF. For the CDR3, the DNA is TGTGCCAGCTCACCAATGGAGGGGGGGCAAGAGACCCAGTACTTC. The V call is TRBV18, the J call TRBJ2-5, with a possible D match to TRBD2 (7 bases). Between the trimmed V and J ends, which lost 2 bases and 2 bases, there was a span of 12 bases. CDR3 size: 15 residues. Germline loops: CDR1 KGHSH, CDR2 LQKENI.